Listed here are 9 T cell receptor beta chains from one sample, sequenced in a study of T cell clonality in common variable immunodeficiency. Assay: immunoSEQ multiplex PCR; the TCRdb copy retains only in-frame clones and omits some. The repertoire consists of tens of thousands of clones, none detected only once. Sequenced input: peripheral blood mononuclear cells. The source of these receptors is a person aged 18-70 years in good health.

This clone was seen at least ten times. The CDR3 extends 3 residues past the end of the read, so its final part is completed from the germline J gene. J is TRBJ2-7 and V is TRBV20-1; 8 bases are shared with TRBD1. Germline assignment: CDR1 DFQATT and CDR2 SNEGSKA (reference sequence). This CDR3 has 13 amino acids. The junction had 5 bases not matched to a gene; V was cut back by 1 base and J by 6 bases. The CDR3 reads CSARGSGQGEQYF. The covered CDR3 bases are TGCAGTGCTAGAGGTAGCGGACAGGGCGAG.

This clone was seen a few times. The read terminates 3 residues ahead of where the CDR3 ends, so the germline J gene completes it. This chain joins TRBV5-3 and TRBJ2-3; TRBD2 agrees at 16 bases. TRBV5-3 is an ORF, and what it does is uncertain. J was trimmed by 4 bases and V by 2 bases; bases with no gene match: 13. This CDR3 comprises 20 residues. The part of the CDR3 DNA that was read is TGTGCCAGAAGCTTCCCGGGACTAGCGGGAGGGCCGGGACTGGCAGATACG. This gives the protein CARSFPGLAGGPGLADT. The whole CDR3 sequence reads CARSFPGLAGGPGLADTQYF.

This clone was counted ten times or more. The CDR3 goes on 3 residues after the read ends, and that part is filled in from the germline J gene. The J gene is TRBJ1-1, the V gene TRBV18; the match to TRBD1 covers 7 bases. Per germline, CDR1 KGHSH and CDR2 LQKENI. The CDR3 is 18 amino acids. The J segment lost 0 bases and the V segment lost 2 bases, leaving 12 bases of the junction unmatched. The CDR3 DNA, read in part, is TGTGCCAGCTCACCAGGGCCTCGAGAGGGGGCCATGAACACTGAA. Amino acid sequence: CASSPGPREGAMNTE. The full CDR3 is CASSPGPREGAMNTEAFF.

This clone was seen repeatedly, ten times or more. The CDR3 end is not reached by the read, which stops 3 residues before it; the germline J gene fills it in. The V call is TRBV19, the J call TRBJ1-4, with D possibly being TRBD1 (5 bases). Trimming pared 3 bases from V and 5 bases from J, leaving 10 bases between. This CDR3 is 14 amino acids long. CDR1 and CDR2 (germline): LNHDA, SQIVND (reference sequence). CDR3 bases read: TGTGCCAGTAGTATCAAGGCAGGGAATGAAAAA. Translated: CASSIKAGNEK. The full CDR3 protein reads CASSIKAGNEKLFF.

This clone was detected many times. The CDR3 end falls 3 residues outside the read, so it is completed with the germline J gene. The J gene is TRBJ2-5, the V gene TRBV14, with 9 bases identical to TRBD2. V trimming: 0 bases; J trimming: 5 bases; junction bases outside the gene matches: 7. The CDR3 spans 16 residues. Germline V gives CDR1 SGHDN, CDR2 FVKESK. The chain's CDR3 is CASSQDLRGGSETQYF. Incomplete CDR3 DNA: TGTGCCAGCAGCCAAGATCTGCGGGGGGGCTCGGAGACC.

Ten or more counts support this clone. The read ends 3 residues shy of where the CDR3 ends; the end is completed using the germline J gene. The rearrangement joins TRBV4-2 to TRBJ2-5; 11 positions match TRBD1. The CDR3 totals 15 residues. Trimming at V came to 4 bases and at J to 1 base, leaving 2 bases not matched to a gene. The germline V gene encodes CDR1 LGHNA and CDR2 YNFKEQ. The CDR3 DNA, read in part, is TGTGCCAGCAGCCGAGGGACAGGGGGCCAAGAGACC. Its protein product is CASSRGTGGQET. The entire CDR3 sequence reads CASSRGTGGQETQYF.

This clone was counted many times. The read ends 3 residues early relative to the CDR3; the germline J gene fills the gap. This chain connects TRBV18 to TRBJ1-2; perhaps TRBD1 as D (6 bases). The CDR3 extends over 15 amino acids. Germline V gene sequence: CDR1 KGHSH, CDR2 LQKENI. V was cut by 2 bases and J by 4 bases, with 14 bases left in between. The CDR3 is CASSPSGGSSYGYTF. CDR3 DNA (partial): TGTGCCAGCTCACCAAGCGGGGGCTCTAGCTATGGC.

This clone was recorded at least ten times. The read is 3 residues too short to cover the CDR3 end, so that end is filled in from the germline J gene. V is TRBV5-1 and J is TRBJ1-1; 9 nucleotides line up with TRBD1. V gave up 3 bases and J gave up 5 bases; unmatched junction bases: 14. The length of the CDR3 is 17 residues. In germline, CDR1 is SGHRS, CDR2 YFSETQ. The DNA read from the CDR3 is TGCGCCAGCAGCTCAACGAAAGGGGACAGGGTCGGAACTGAA. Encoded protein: CASSSTKGDRVGTE. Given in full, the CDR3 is CASSSTKGDRVGTEAFF. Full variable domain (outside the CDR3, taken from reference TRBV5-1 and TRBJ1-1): KAGVTQTPRYLIKTRGQQVTLSCSPISGHRSVSWYQQTPGQGLQFLFEYFSETQRNKGNFPGRFSGRQFSNSRSEMNVSTLELGDSALYLCASSSTKGDRVGTEAFFGQGTRLTVV.

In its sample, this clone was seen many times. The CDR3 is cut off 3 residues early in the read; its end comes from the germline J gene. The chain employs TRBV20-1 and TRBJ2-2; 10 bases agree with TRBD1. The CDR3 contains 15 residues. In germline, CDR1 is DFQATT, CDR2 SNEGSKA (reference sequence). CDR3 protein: CSARDRGTGAEKLFF. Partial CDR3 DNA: TGCAGTGCTAGAGATCGAGGGACAGGGGCTGAAAAG.